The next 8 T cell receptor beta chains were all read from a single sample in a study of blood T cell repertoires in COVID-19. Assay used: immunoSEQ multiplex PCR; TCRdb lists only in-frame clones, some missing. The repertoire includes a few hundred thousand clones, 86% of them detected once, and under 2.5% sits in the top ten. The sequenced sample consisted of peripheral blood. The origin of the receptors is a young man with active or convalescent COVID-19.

DNA for the CDR3: TGTGCCAGCAGCTTAGCAGGCGTTTTTCGACAGGGGACCTCCTACGAGCAGTACTTC. It specifies CASSLAGVFRQGTSYEQYF. The V call is TRBV11-2, the J call TRBJ2-7; 8 bases align to TRBD1. The J segment lost 0 bases and the V segment lost 1 base, leaving 14 bases of the junction unmatched. CDR3 length equals 19 residues. Germline V CDR1 and CDR2: SGHAT, FQNNGV.

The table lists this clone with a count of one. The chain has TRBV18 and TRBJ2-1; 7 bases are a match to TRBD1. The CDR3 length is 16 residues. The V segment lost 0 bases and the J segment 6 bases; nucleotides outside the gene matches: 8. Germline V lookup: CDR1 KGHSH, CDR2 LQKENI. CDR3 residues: CASSPPQGVVSNEQFF. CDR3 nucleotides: TGTGCCAGCTCACCACCGCAGGGGGTCGTAAGCAATGAGCAGTTCTTC. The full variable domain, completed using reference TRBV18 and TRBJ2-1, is NAGVMQNPRHLVRRRGQEARLRCSPMKGHSHVYWYRQLPEEGLKFMVYLQKENIIDESGMPKERFSAEFPKEGPSILRIQQVVRGDSAAYFCASSPPQGVVSNEQFFGPGTRLTVL.

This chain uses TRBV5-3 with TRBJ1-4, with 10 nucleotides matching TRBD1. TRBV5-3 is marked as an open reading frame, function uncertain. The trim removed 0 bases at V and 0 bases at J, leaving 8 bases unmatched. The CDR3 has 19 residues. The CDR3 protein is CARSLGFGTGATTNEKLFF. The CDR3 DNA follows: TGTGCCAGAAGCTTGGGGTTCGGGACAGGGGCCACAACTAATGAAAAACTGTTTTTT.

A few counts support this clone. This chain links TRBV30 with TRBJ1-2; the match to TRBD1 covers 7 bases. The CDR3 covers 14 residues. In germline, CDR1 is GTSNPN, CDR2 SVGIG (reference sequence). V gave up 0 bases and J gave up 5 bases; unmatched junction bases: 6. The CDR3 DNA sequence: TGTGCCTGGAGTGTAACCGGGACAGTGTATGGCTACACCTTC. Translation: CAWSVTGTVYGYTF.

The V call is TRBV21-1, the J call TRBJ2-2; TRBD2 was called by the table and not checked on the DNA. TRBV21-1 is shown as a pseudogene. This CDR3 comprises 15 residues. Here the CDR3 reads CASSKLAGGPGELFF. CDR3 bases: TGTGCCAGCAGCAAACTAGCGGGGGGGCCCGGGGAGCTGTTTTTT.

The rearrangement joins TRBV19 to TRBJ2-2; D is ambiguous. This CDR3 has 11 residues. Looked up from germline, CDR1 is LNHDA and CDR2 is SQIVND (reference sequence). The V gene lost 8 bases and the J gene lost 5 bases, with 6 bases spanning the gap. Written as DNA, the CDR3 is TGTGCCAGTTCTAATACCGGGGAGCTGTTTTTT. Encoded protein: CASSNTGELFF.

CDR3 residues: CASSFQGALNNEQFF. In DNA form, the CDR3 reads TGTGCCAGCAGCTTTCAGGGGGCGCTTAACAATGAGCAGTTCTTC. The chain recombines TRBV5-4 with TRBJ2-1; 8 bases are shared with TRBD1. Germline V lookup: CDR1 SGHNT, CDR2 YYREEE (reference sequence). With V trimmed by 2 bases and J by 5 bases, 6 bases remained unmatched. The CDR3 has 15 residues.

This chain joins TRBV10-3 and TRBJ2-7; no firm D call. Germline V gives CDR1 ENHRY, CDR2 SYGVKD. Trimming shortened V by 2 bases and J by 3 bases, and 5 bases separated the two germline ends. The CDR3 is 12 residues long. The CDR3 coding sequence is TGTGCCATCAGTGAGCCCGTCTACGAGCAGTACTTC. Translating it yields CAISEPVYEQYF.